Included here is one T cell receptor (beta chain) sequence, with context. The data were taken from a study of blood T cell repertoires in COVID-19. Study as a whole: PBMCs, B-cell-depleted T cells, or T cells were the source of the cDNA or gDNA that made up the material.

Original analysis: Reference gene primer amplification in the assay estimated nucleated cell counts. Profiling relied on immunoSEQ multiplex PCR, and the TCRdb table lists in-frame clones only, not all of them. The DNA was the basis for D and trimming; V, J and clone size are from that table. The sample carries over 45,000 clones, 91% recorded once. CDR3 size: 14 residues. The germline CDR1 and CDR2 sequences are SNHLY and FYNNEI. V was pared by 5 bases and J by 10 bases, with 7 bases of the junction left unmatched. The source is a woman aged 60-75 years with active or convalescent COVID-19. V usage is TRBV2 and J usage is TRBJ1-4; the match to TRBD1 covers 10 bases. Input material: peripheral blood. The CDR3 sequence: CASSTGTGAGKLFF. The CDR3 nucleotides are TGTGCCAGCAGTACCGGGACAGGGGCGGGAAAACTGTTTTTT.